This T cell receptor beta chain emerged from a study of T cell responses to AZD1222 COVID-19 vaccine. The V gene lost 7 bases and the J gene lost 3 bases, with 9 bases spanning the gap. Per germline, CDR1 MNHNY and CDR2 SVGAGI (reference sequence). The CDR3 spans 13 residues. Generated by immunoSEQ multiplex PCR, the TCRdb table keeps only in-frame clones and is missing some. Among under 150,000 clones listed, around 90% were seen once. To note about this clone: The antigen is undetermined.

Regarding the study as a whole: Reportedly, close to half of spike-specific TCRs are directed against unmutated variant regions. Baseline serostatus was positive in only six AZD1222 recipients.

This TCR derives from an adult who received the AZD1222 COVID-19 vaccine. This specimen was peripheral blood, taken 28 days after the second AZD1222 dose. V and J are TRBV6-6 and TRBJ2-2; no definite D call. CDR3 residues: CASTPIDTGELFF. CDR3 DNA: TGTGCCAGCACCCCCATAGACACCGGGGAGCTGTTTTTT.